These 10 T cell receptor beta chains were sequenced from one sample in a study of molecular identifiers for immune sequencing clone quantification. Each CDR3 protein gets one entry after TCRdb re-called the PCR reads with MiXCR. The repertoire holds about 630,000 distinct CDR3 sequences, with 25% as singletons. Material: naive CD8+ T cells from blood, with Jurkat cell RNA spiked in. The sample's subset: FACS-sorted CD8+CD4-CCR7+CD45RA+ naive T cells. These TCRs come from a human donor in good health. Some libraries in this study had Jurkat cell RNA spiked in.

In the case of this clonotype: A much bigger clone sits one base away, suggesting this may be a read error. V usage is TRBV27 and J usage is TRBJ2-7, with D tentatively TRBD1 or TRBD2 (5 bases each). V lost 6 bases and J 5 bases, leaving 14 bases between the germline ends. Germline CDR1 and CDR2: MNHEY and SMNVEV (reference sequence). The CDR3 length is 13 residues. CDR3 sequence: CASRRAGTDEQYF. The CDR3 nucleotides are TGTGCCAGCAGGAGGGCAGGGACGGACGAGCAGTACTTC.

About this clonotype itself: At one end, the junction sequence differs from germline, possibly due to a read error. The chain is built from TRBV6-2 or TRBV6-3 and TRBJ1-5; 10 bases map to TRBD1. The CDR3 sequence is 17 residues long. CDR1 is MNHEY and CDR2 is SVGEGT in the germline V gene. This CDR3 is CASSPAGTGAFRQPPHF. DNA for the CDR3: TGTGCTAGCAGCCCGGCGGGGACAGGGGCCTTCAGGCAGCCCCCGCATTTT.

The chain is built from TRBV28 and TRBJ2-7, with 11 bases fitting TRBD1. Germline V CDR1 and CDR2: MDHEN, SYDVKM. V was pared by 4 bases and J by 7 bases, with 9 bases of the junction left unmatched. The CDR3 runs to 15 residues. The CDR3, as DNA: TGTGCCAGCAGTTCGCCCGGACAGGGGGCAGGAGAGCAGTACTTC. Protein: CASSSPGQGAGEQYF.

Only a few counts were recorded for this clonotype. The chain uses TRBV7-3 and TRBJ2-6; D call uncertain. Germline CDR1 is SGHTA and CDR2 is FQGTGA. Trimming stripped 2 bases from V and 0 bases from J, with 8 bases between. This CDR3 comprises 16 residues. The chain's CDR3 is CASSLFGSSGANVLTF. The CDR3 DNA follows: TGTGCCAGCAGCTTATTCGGTAGCTCTGGGGCCAACGTCCTGACTTTC.

This clonotype was counted a few times. The V call is TRBV14, the J call TRBJ2-7; 9 nucleotides align to TRBD1. The CDR3 consists of 16 residues. Losses at the gene ends were 4 bases for V and 7 bases for J; bases not matched to a gene: 14. Germline-derived CDR1 and CDR2 are SGHDN and FVKESK. The CDR3 loop is CASSPGHRTGVFEQYF. The CDR3 nucleotides read TGTGCCAGCAGCCCAGGGCACCGGACAGGGGTCTTTGAGCAGTACTTC. The whole variable domain, remainder taken from reference TRBV14 and TRBJ2-7, is EAGVTQFPSHSVIEKGQTVTLRCDPISGHDNLYWYRRVMGKEIKFLLHFVKESKQDESGMPNNRFLAERTGGTYSTLKVQPAELEDSGVYFCASSPGHRTGVFEQYFGPGTRLTVT.

The rearrangement uses TRBV28 and TRBJ2-5; D is perhaps TRBD1 (6 bases). Deletions cut 4 bases from V and 5 bases from J, with 20 bases between. Germline-derived CDR1 and CDR2 are MDHEN and SYDVKM. The CDR3 runs to 16 residues. The CDR3 DNA follows: TGTGCCAGCAGTTCAGGCCTCACAGGGACCGGGGAGACCCAGTACTTC. Protein product: CASSSGLTGTGETQYF. Variable domain in full (rest from reference TRBV28 and TRBJ2-5): DVKVTQSSRYLVKRTGEKVFLECVQDMDHENMFWYRQDPGLGLRLIYFSYDVKMKEKGDIPEGYSVSREKKERFSLILESASTNQTSMYLCASSSGLTGTGETQYFGPGTRLLVL.

DNA of the CDR3: TGTGCCAGCAGCTTGGCTGGGCGGGAGATTCCTGAAGCTTTCTTT. This sequence encodes CASSLAGREIPEAFF. The chain uses TRBV5-6 and TRBJ1-1, with D unclear. The CDR3 runs to 15 residues. Trimming left V 0 bases short and J 6 bases short, with 15 bases between. Looked up from germline, CDR1 is SGHDT and CDR2 is YYEEEE. Full variable domain (missing parts from reference TRBV5-6 and TRBJ1-1): DAGVTQSPTHLIKTRGQQVTLRCSPKSGHDTVSWYQQALGQGPQFIFQYYEEEERQRGNFPDRFSGHQFPNYSSELNVNALLLGDSALYLCASSLAGREIPEAFFGQGTRLTVV.

This clonotype was recorded at least ten times. The junction departs from the called germline gene at one end, perhaps through a read error. The rearrangement uses TRBV19 and TRBJ2-7; unclear D gene. The CDR3 spans 13 residues. Germline CDR1 is LNHDA and CDR2 is SQIVND (reference sequence). In nucleotides, the CDR3 is TGCGCCAGCAGCCCTGGTCCTGCCTACGAGCAGTACTTC. Translation gives CASSPGPAYEQYF. Full variable domain (rest looked up from reference TRBV19 and TRBJ2-7): DGGITQSPKYLFRKEGQNVTLSCEQNLNHDAMYWYRQDPGQGLRLIYYSQIVNDFQKGDIAEGYSVSREKKESFPLTVTSAQKNPTAFYLCASSPGPAYEQYFGPGTRLTVT.

In regard to this clonotype: Since a much larger clone is just one base distant, this may be a read error. The chain uses TRBV9 and TRBJ2-7; 7 bases agree with TRBD2. The CDR3 sequence is 15 residues long. Germline lookup yields CDR1 SGDLS and CDR2 YYNGEE. Germline trimming cut 2 bases from V and 3 bases from J; bases unmatched to any gene: 8. CDR3 DNA sequence: TGTGCCAGCAGCGTCGCCCCCGGGGACTACTACGAGCAGTACTTC. As protein: CASSVAPGDYYEQYF.

V usage is TRBV6-2 or TRBV6-3 and J usage is TRBJ2-5; 9 bases map to TRBD2. CDR3 length: 17 amino acids. Trimming removed 8 bases from V and 0 bases from J; junction bases left unmatched: 13. From germline, CDR1 is MNHEY and CDR2 SVGEGT. DNA for the CDR3: TGTGCCAGCCTGACCCGTAAACTAGCGGGCAACCAAGAGACCCAGTACTTC. It is translated as CASLTRKLAGNQETQYF.